The clone carrying this T cell receptor (beta chain) showed up just a few times. The data belong to a study of human T cells and chemical hapten exposure. The time point is: patch test 2, 6 weeks after DPC sensitization. Treatment: therapeutic diphenylcyclopropenone sensitization with weekly scalp DPC. MiXCR was run by TCRdb on the RACE reads, yielding one entry per CDR3 protein. The sample holds 75,000 to 90,000 distinct CDR3 sequences, less than 11% seen once. Germline trimming cut 0 bases from V and 5 bases from J; bases unmatched to any gene: 10. CDR1 and CDR2 (germline): KGHSH, LQKENI. This CDR3 spans 17 amino acids.

Here the sequenced sample was whole blood, taken in connection with sensitization to the hapten diphenylcyclopropenone (DPC). The TCR comes from a woman aged 50 to 65 with alopecia areata. Some clones in this sample may be carry-over from other donors' samples. The chain has TRBV18 and TRBJ2-1, with 7 bases identical to TRBD1. Written as DNA, the CDR3 is TGTGCCAGCTCACCACCATACACCGGGACAGTTAACAATGAGCAGTTCTTC. Translating it yields CASSPPYTGTVNNEQFF.